These 7 T cell receptor beta chains were sequenced from one sample in a study of siplizumab effects on memory and regulatory T cells. Data came from immunoSEQ multiplex PCR; TCRdb stores just in-frame clones and leaves some out. The sample holds approximately 98,000 clones, around 94% seen once. Sample: non-Treg CD4+ T cells sorted from blood. The receptors were gathered from a human donor in good health.

The DNA for the CDR3 is TGTGCCAGCGGGGTCCCTTCTACCGGGAACACTGAAGCTTTCTTT. This encodes CASGVPSTGNTEAFF. The chain couples TRBV28 to TRBJ1-1; D unclear. Germline CDR1 is MDHEN and CDR2 is SYDVKM. V lost 8 bases and J lost 1, with 17 bases in between. This CDR3 comprises 15 residues.

The genes are TRBV7-8 and TRBJ1-2; 9 positions agree with TRBD1. CDR3 size: 13 residues. Germline CDR1 reads SGHVS; CDR2 reads FQNEAQ. Trimming at V came to 4 bases and at J to 14 bases, leaving 11 bases not matched to a gene. The DNA for the CDR3 is TGTGCCAGCAGCTATCCCGGGACAGGGACGCGGACCTTC. Translating gives CASSYPGTGTRTF.

This clone was seen just once. The rearrangement links TRBV11-3 to TRBJ2-7, with a tentative D call TRBD1 (5 bases). V was trimmed by 9 bases and J by 7 bases, leaving 19 bases between them. CDR3 length: 13 amino acids. Germline V gene sequence: CDR1 SGHNT, CDR2 YENEEA. CDR3 loop: CASGGASRSEQYF. For the CDR3, the DNA is TGTGCCAGTGGTGGGGCATCAAGATCGGAGCAGTACTTC.

The rearrangement joins TRBV19 to TRBJ1-1; D possibly corresponds to TRBD1 (5 bases). Trimming removed 5 bases at V and 0 bases at J, with 16 bases between. The CDR3 extends over 16 amino acids. Germline CDR1 is LNHDA and CDR2 is SQIVND (reference sequence). The CDR3 here is CASSVAWGNMNTEAFF. The CDR3 DNA reads TGTGCCAGTAGTGTAGCGTGGGGGAACATGAACACTGAAGCTTTCTTT.

This chain connects TRBV11-2 to TRBJ2-7; the match to TRBD1 covers 8 bases. CDR1 and CDR2 (germline): SGHAT, FQNNGV. V trimming: 4 bases; J trimming: 6 bases; junction bases outside the gene matches: 5. The CDR3 extends over 13 amino acids. Here the CDR3 reads CASSSGQAREQYF. The CDR3 DNA reads TGTGCCAGCAGCTCGGGACAGGCCCGCGAGCAGTACTTC.

The chain uses TRBV27 and TRBJ2-1, with 7 bases aligning to TRBD2. The V and J ends lost 6 bases and 9 bases, in that order; junction bases with no gene match: 11. CDR3 length: 14 residues. Germline loops: CDR1 MNHEY, CDR2 SMNVEV (reference sequence). The CDR3 DNA reads as TGTGCCAGCAGGCAGCGCAGGGAGGGAATTGAGCAGTTCTTC. Translated: CASRQRREGIEQFF.

The V call is TRBV19, the J call TRBJ2-1; TRBD2 matches at 8 bases. This CDR3 is 16 amino acids long. Germline CDR1 reads LNHDA; CDR2 reads SQIVND (reference sequence). With V trimmed by 8 bases and J by 3 bases, 12 bases remained unmatched. As DNA, the CDR3 is TGTGCCAGTGGTCTGTTATCGGGAGGGATCTACAATGAGCAGTTCTTC. It specifies CASGLLSGGIYNEQFF.